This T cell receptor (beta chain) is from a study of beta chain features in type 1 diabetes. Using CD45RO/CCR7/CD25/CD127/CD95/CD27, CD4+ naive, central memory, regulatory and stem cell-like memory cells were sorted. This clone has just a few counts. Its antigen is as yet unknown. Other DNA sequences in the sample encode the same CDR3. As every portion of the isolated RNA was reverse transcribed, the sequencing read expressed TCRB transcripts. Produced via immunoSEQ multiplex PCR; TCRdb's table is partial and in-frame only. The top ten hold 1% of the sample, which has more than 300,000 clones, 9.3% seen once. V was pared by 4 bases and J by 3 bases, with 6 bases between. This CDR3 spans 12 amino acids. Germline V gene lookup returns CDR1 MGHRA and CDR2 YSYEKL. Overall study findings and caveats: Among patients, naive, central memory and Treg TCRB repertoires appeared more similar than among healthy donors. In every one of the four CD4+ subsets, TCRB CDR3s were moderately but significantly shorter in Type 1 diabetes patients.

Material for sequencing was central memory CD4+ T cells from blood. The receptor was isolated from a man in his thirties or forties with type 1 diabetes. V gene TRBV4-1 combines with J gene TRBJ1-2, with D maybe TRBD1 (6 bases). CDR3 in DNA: TGCGCCAGCAGCCCAGGGGACTATGGCTACACCTTC. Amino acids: CASSPGDYGYTF.